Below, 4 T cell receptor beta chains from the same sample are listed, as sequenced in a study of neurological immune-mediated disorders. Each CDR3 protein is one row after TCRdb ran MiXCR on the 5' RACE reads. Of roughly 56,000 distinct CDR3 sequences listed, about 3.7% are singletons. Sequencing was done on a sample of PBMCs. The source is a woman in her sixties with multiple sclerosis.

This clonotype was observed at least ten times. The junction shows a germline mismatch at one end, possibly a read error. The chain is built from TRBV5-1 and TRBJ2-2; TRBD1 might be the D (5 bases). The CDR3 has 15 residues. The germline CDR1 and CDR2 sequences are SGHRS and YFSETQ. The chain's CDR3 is CASTLGHLNTGELFF. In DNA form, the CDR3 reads TGCGCCAGCACCTTGGGGCATTTGAACACCGGGGAGCTGTTTTTT. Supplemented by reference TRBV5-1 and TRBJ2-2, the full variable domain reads KAGVTQTPRYLIKTRGQQVTLSCSPISGHRSVSWYQQTPGQGLQFLFEYFSETQRNKGNFPGRFSGRQFSNSRSEMNVSTLELGDSALYLCASTLGHLNTGELFFGEGSRLTVL.

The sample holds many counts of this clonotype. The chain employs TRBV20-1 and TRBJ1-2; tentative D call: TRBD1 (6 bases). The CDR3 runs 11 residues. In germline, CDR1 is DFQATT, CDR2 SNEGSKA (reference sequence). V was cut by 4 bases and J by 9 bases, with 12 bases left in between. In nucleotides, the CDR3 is TGCAGTGCTAATGCCCAGGGGAGCTACACCTTC. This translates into CSANAQGSYTF.

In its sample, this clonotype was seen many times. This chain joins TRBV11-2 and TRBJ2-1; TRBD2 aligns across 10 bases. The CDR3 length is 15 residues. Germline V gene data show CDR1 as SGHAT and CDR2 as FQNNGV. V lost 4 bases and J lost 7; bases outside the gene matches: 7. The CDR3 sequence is CASSSLAGDRNEQFF. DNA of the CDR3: TGTGCCAGCAGCTCCCTAGCGGGAGACCGTAATGAGCAGTTCTTC.

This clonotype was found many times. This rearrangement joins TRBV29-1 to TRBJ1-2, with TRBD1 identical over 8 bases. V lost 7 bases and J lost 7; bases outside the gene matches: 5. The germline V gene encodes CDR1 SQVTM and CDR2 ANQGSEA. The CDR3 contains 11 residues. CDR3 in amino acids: CSAGQARGYTF. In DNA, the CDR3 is TGCAGCGCGGGACAGGCGCGTGGCTACACCTTC.